This T cell receptor beta chain is drawn from a study of technical replicates of blood from four donors. The CDR3 sequence is 15 residues long. V was pared by 0 bases and J by 3 bases, with 10 bases between. CDR1 and CDR2 from the germline V gene are SGHRS and YFSETQ. The method was immunoSEQ multiplex PCR; TCRdb's version includes in-frame clones alone and lacks a portion of them. The data show 65,000 to 95,000 clones, 97% seen once. The genes are TRBV5-1 and TRBJ2-1, with a tentative D call TRBD2 (5 bases). This receptor was obtained from a human donor in good health. The sample consisted of T cells isolated from PBMCs. Written as DNA, the CDR3 is TGCGCCAGCAGCTTGGGAGGGAGCGGCTACAATGAGCAGTTCTTC. This encodes CASSLGGSGYNEQFF.